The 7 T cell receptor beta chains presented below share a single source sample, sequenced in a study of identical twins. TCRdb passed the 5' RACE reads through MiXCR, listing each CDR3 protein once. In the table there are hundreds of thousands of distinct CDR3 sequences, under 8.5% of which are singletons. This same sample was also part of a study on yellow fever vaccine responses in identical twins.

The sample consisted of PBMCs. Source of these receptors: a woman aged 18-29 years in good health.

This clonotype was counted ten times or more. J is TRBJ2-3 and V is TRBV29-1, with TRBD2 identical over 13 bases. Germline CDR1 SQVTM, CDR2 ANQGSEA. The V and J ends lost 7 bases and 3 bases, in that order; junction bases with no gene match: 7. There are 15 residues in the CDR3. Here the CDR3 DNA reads TGCAGCGCTCCTGGACTAGCGGGAGTGACAGATACGCAGTATTTT. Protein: CSAPGLAGVTDTQYF.

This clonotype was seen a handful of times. The CDR3 protein is CASSYEERASGRTPYNEQFF. The CDR3 region has the DNA TGTGCCAGCAGTTACGAGGAGCGGGCTAGCGGGAGAACTCCCTACAATGAGCAGTTCTTC. This chain uses TRBV6-2 or TRBV6-3 with TRBJ2-1; TRBD2 agrees at 10 bases. This CDR3 contains 20 residues. Trimming took 2 bases from V and 2 from J; bases not matched to a gene: 15. CDR1 MNHEY and CDR2 SVGEGT come from the germline V gene.

The CDR3 region has the DNA TGTGCCAGCAGAAAGATAGGGGGCTCCTACGAGCAGTACTTC. It is translated as CASRKIGGSYEQYF. This sequence joins TRBV2 and TRBJ2-7; a possible D gene is TRBD1 (6 bases). The length of the CDR3 is 14 residues. V lost 6 bases and J lost 0, with 12 bases in between. Germline loops: CDR1 SNHLY, CDR2 FYNNEI.

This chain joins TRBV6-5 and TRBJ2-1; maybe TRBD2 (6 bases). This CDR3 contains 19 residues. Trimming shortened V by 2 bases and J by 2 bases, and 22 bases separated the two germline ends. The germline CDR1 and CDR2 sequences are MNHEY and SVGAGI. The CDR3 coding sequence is TGTGCCAGCAGTTACATGGGACTCGAGCCGCGGGGAACCTACAATGAGCAGTTCTTC. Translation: CASSYMGLEPRGTYNEQFF.

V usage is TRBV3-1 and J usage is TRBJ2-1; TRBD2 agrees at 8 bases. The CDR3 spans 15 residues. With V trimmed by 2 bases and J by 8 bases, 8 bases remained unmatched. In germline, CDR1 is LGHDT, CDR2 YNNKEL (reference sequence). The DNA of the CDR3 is TGTGCCAGCAGCCAAATGCTAGCGGGTCGGCATGAGCAGTTCTTC. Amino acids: CASSQMLAGRHEQFF.

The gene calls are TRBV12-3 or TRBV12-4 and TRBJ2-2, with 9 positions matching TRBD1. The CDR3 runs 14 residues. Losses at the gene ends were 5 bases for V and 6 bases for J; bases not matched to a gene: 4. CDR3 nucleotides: TGTGCCAGCAGTCCCGGGACAGGGTCCGGGGAGCTGTTTTTT. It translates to CASSPGTGSGELFF.

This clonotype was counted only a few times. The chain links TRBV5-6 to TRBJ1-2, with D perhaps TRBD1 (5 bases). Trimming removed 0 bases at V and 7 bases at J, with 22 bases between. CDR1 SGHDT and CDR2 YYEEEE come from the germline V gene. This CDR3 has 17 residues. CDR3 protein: CASSLGQGGLSPFGYTF. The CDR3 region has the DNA TGTGCCAGCAGCTTGGGGCAGGGCGGTTTATCTCCCTTTGGCTACACCTTC.